This section outlines one TCR beta chain sequence together with its context. Its antigen is unidentified. The sample originates from a study of OX40 agonist ivuxolimab in advanced cancers. About the study: Allowance was made for prior anti-PD-1, anti-PD-L1 or anti-CTLA-4 therapy, and about 44% had some.

Regarding the study as a whole: With doses of 0.1 to 3.0 mg/kg, CD4+ and CD8+ blood T cells had undergone clonal expansion by week 6.

The protocol was immunoSEQ multiplex PCR, while the TCRdb copy is restricted to in-frame clones and leaves out a portion. The data hold roughly 44,000 clones, with about 89% observed a single time. Trimming shortened V by 0 bases and J by 5 bases, and 11 bases separated the two germline ends. The germline V gene encodes CDR1 MNHEY and CDR2 SVGAGI. This CDR3 is 15 amino acids long. The rearrangement joins TRBV6-5 to TRBJ2-1, with D hard to call. The source was CD4+ or CD8+ T cells sorted from blood, collected in a trial of the OX40 agonist ivuxolimab. The receptor comes from an adult with an advanced solid tumor such as melanoma, head and neck, liver or kidney cancer. The CDR3 DNA sequence: TGTGCCAGCAGTTACTCGAAATCTGGGGACAATGAGCAGTTCTTC. It translates to CASSYSKSGDNEQFF.